This entry is about one TCR beta chain. CDR3 size: 13 residues. Trimming removed 3 bases from V and 5 bases from J, with 10 bases in between. For the second PCR, which ran for about 7 to 11 cycles, a sample-barcoded 5' primer and a J-beta primer mix were used. TCRdb re-derived calls from the 5' RACE reads in MiXCR, one entry per CDR3 protein. The sample lists about 1 million distinct CDR3 sequences; less than 50% were seen once. This record belongs to a study of blood T cells in healthy people across ages. The chain has TRBV12-3 or TRBV12-4 and TRBJ2-5; no clear D gene. Sequenced: blood. This receptor was identified in a woman aged 60-75 years in good health. DNA of the CDR3: TGTGCCAGCAGTTTTGGGAATTGGGAGACCCAGTACTTC. It translates to CASSFGNWETQYF.